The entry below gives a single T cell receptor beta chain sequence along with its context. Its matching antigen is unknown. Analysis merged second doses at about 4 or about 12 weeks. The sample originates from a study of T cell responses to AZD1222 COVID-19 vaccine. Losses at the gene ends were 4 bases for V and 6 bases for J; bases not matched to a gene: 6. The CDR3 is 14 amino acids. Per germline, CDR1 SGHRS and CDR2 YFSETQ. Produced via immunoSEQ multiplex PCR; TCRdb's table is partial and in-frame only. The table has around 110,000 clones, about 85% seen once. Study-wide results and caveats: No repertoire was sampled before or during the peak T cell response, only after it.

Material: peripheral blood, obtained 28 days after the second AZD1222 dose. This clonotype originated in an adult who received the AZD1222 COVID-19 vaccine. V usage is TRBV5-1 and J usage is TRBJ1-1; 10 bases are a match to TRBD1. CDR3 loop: CASSMGQGRAEAFF. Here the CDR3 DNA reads TGCGCCAGCAGCATGGGACAGGGGAGGGCTGAAGCTTTCTTT.